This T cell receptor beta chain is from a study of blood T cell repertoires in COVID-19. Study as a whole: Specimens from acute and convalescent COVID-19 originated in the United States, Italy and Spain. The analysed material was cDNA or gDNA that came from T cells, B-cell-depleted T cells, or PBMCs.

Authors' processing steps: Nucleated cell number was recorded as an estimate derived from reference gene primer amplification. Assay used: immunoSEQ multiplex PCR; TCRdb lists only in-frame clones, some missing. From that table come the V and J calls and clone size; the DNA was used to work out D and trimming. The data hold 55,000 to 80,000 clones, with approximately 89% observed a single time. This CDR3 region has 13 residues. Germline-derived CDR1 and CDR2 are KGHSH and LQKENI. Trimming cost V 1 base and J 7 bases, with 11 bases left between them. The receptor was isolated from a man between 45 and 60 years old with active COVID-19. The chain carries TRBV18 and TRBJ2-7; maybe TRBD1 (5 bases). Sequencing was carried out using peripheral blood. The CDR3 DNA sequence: TGTGCCAGCTCACCACAAGACAGTTGGGAGCAGTACTTC. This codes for CASSPQDSWEQYF.